One and the same sample provided the 2 T cell receptor beta chains below, sequenced in a study of Graves' ophthalmopathy and Graves' hyperthyroidism. Amplifying from RNA transcripts, the study obtained TCR beta CDR3 regions. Scientists carried out first-round RT-PCR using HTBI primers and then a second-round multiplex PCR. TCRdb analysed the multiplex PCR reads with MiXCR anew, one entry per CDR3 protein. Among around 1.1 million distinct CDR3 sequences listed, 36% were seen once. The material sequenced was peripheral blood or thyroid tissue (not recorded which). The receptors were gathered from an adult man with Graves' hyperthyroidism.

This clonotype was seen a handful of times. The chain couples TRBV28 to TRBJ1-6; D remains unclear. Trimming removed 7 bases at V and 9 bases at J, with 10 bases between. Germline CDR1 reads MDHEN; CDR2 reads SYDVKM. The CDR3 spans 12 residues. CDR3 nucleotides: TGTGCCAGCAAAGGCGGCAGTTCACCCCTCCACTTT. Amino acids: CASKGGSSPLHF.

This chain joins TRBV12-3 or TRBV12-4 and TRBJ2-2, with D perhaps TRBD1 or TRBD2 (5 bases each). V dropped 3 bases and J dropped 6 bases, with 14 bases sitting between them. CDR3 length: 15 amino acids. The CDR3 reads CASSFWGFMSGELFF. For the CDR3, the DNA is TGTGCCAGCAGTTTTTGGGGGTTTATGTCCGGGGAGCTGTTTTTT.